This paragraph covers one T cell receptor beta chain sequence. As for time point: newly diagnosed GD, antithyroid drugs for less than 3 months. From PBMCs, RNA was extracted and then used to make the TCR library. Per American Thyroid Association guidelines, Graves' disease was diagnosed. The entry originates in a study of regulatory T cells in long-lasting Graves disease. The length of the CDR3 is 15 residues. The V and J ends lost 0 bases and 2 bases respectively, with 9 bases between them. Germline V gene lookup returns CDR1 SGDLS and CDR2 YYNGEE. According to the study, TCR beta libraries were built with iRepertoire HTBI primers and CDR3-region Arm-PCR. Via MiXCR, TCRdb re-called the multiplex PCR reads, giving one row per CDR3 protein. The sample has roughly 560,000 distinct CDR3 sequences, 16% seen once. A further study also used this sample, focusing on T cells in Graves' hyperthyroidism and ophthalmopathy. That paper states: Diagnoses were made from clinical symptoms, serum measures (thyroxine and TRAb), thyroid ultrasound and orbital computed tomography. RT-PCR in the first round (using the HTBI primer set) targeted the TCR CDR3. Most clonotypes expanded in thyroid above 0.001 were likewise present in blood.

The material was peripheral blood mononuclear cells (PBMCs), obtained at new diagnosis, from a patient treated with antithyroid drugs. The sequence derives from a woman aged 40 to 65 with Graves disease. The V gene is TRBV9, the J gene TRBJ1-3, with a tentative D call TRBD1 (6 bases). CDR3 sequence (DNA): TGTGCCAGCAGCGTAGAGCCAGGGGCTGGAAACACCATATATTTT. Protein: CASSVEPGAGNTIYF.